This TCR beta chain was observed in a study of Ad26.COV2.S vaccination and SARS-CoV-2 variants. About the research overall: The study gave Ad26.COV2.S intramuscularly, once or twice 56 days apart. Study-level findings and limits: TCR breadth and depth analyses may have underestimated total T cell responses.

The data were produced by immunoSEQ multiplex PCR, yet TCRdb's version contains in-frame clones alone and is incomplete. The sample carries roughly 400,000 clones, 70% to 90% recorded once. Treatment noted: roughly 18 received Ad26.COV2.S at low or high dose, single or two shots; 5 received placebo; per-sample allocation not given. Material that was analyzed had been drawn on day 63 after the first vaccine or placebo injection. This Boston cohort included adults aged 18-55 years. On this clone: Its antigen is still unknown.

This sequence was found in a person between 18 and 59 years old who received the Ad26.COV2.S COVID-19 vaccine or a placebo. Specimen: peripheral blood, collected in a trial of Ad26.COV2.S vaccine versus placebo.

The CDR3 coding sequence is TGTGCCAGCAGCTCGACTAGCGGGCACACCGGGGAGCTGTTTTTT. Its translation is CASSSTSGHTGELFF. J is TRBJ2-2 and V is TRBV7-3, with 10 positions matching TRBD2. Per germline, CDR1 SGHTA and CDR2 FQGTGA. CDR3 length equals 15 residues. V shed 4 bases and J 3 bases; nucleotides not matched to a gene: 2. The complete variable domain, with remaining parts taken from reference TRBV7-3 and TRBJ2-2, reads GAGVSQTPSNKVTEKGKYVELRCDPISGHTALYWYRQSLGQGPEFLIYFQGTGAADDSGLPNDRFFAVRPEGSVSTLKIQRTERGDSAVYLCASSSTSGHTGELFFGEGSRLTVL.